The entry below describes one TCR beta chain. The sample belongs to a study of T cell changes during pregnancy in multiple sclerosis. TCRdb's table, derived via immunoSEQ multiplex PCR, lists solely in-frame clones and lacks some. In the table there are some 64,000 clones, 92% of which are singletons. The sample consisted of peripheral blood, taken in the first trimester of pregnancy. This TCR derives from a female donor with multiple sclerosis, enrolled in a pregnancy study.

CDR3 in amino acids: CASSRLAGVGNEQFF. CDR3 in DNA: TGTGCCAGCAGCCGACTAGCGGGAGTAGGCAATGAGCAGTTCTTC. The chain combines TRBV2 with TRBJ2-1; 12 bases align to TRBD2. Looked up from germline, CDR1 is SNHLY and CDR2 is FYNNEI. The CDR3 covers 15 residues. Trimming removed 6 bases from V and 6 bases from J; junction bases left unmatched: 6.